This T cell receptor beta chain is from a study of blood T cells in healthy people across ages. On the study more broadly: Template-switching capture recovered about one barcoded beta molecule per two T cells. Whole-study results and caveats: Higher diversity, along with more naive CD4+ cells, distinguished long-lived donors from aged donors.

The CDR3 contains 13 residues. Germline CDR1 SGDLS, CDR2 YYNGEE. V lost 5 bases to trimming and J lost 6 bases, with 11 bases between them. On this clonotype: No antigen is known for it.

Donation came from healthy Caucasian individuals in Russia who were aged about 6 to 90. The second PCR ran about 6 to 12 cycles with a sample-barcoded 5' primer and J-beta primers. No fewer than 2.5 million CDR3-containing paired-end reads came from each sample. TCRdb re-called the 5' RACE reads with MiXCR, one entry per CDR3 protein. Of 1.5 million to 2 million distinct CDR3 sequences listed, 25% to 30% are singletons. This sequence joins TRBV9 and TRBJ2-2, with D possibly being TRBD1 (7 bases). Sequences were obtained from blood. The clonotype was recovered from a woman aged 30 to 39 in good health. The CDR3, as DNA: TGTGCCAGCAGGGGCAGGGGGGCCGGGGAGCTGTTTTTT. Translating it yields CASRGRGAGELFF.